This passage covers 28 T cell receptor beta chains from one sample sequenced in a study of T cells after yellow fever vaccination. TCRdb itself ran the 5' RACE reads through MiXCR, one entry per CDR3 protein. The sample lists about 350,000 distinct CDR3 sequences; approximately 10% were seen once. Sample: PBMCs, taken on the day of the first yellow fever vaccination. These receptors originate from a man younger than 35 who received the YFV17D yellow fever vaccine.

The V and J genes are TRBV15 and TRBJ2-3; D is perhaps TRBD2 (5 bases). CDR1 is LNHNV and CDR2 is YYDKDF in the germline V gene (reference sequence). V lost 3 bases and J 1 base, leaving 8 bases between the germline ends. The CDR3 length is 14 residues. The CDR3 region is CATSRTGGTDTQYF. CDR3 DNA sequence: TGTGCCACCAGCAGGACCGGGGGCACAGATACGCAGTATTTT.

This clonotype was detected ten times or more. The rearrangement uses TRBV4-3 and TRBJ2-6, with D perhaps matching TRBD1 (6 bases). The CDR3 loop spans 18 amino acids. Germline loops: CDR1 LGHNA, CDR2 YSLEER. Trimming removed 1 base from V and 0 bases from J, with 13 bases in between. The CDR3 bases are TGCGCCAGCAGCCAAGTAATGTTGGGGGCCTCTGGGGCCAACGTCCTGACTTTC. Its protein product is CASSQVMLGASGANVLTF.

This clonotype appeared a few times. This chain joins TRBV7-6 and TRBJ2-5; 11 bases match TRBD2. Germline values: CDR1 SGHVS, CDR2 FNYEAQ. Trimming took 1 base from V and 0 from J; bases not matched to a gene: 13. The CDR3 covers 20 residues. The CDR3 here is CASSLVPASGGNPYQETQYF. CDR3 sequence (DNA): TGTGCCAGCAGCTTAGTGCCGGCTAGCGGGGGGAATCCGTACCAAGAGACCCAGTACTTC.

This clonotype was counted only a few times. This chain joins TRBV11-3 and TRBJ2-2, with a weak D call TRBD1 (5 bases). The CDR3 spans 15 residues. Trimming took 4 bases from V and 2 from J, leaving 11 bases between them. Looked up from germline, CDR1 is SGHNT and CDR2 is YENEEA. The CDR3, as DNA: TGTGCCAGCAGCTCAAAGGACACTAACACCGGGGAGCTGTTTTTT. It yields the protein CASSSKDTNTGELFF. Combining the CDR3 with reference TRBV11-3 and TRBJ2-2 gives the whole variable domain EAGVVQSPRYKIIEKKQPVAFWCNPISGHNTLYWYLQNLGQGPELLIRYENEEAVDDSQLPKDRFSAERLKGVDSTLKIQPAELGDSAVYLCASSSKDTNTGELFFGEGSRLTVL.

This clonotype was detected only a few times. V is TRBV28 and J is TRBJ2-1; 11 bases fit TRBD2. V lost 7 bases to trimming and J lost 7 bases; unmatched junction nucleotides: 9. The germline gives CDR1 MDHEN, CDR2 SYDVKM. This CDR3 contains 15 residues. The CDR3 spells CASNLAGGYINEQFF. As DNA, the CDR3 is TGTGCCAGCAATCTAGCGGGAGGCTATATTAATGAGCAGTTCTTC.

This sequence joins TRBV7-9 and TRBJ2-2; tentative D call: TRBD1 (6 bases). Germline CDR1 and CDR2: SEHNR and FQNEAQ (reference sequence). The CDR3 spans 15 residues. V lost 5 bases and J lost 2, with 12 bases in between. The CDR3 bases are TGTGCCAGCAGCCTAATGGGGACAAACACCGGGGAGCTGTTTTTT. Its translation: CASSLMGTNTGELFF.

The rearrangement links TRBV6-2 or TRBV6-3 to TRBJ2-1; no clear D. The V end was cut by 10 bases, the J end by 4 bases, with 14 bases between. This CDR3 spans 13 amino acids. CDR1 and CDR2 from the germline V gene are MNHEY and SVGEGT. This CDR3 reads CATQSGRYNEQFF. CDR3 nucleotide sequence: TGTGCCACCCAGTCGGGCCGATACAATGAGCAGTTCTTC.

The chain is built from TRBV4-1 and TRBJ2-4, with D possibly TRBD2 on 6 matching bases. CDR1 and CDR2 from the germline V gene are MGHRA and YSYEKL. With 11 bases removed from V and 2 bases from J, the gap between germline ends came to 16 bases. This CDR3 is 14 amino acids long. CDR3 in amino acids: CAGAGTPSKNIQYF. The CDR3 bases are TGCGCCGGCGCCGGGACTCCATCCAAAAACATTCAGTACTTC.

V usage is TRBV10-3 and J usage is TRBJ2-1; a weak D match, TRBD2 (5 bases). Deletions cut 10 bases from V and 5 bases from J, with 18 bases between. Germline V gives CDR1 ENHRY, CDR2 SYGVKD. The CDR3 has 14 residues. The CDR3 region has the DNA TGTGCCAGCACCCGAGGACTTGGCGACAATGAGCAGTTCTTC. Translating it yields CASTRGLGDNEQFF.

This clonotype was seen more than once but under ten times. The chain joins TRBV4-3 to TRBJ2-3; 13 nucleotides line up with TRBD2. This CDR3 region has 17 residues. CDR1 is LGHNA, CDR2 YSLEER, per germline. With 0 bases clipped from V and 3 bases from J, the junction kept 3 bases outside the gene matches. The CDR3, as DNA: TGCGCCAGCAGCCAAGATCGGACTAGCGGGGGAACAGATACGCAGTATTTT. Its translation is CASSQDRTSGGTDTQYF.

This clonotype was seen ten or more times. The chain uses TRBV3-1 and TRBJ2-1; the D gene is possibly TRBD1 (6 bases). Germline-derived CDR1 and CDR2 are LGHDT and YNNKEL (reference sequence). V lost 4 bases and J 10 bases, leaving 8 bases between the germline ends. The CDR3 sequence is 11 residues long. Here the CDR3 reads CASSLTGEQFF. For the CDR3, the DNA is TGTGCCAGCAGCCTTACAGGGGAGCAGTTCTTC.

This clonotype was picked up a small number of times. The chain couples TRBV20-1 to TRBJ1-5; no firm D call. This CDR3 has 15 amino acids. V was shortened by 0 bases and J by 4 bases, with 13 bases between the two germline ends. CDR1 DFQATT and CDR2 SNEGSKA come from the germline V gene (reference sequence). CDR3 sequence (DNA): TGCAGTGCTAGAGATCGAACCCTCAGGAATCAGCCCCAGCATTTT. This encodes CSARDRTLRNQPQHF.

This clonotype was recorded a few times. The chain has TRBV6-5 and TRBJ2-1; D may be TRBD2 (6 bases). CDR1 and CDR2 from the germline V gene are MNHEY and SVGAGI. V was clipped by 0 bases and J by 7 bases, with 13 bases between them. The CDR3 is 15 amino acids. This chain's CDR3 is CASSYSRGLRNEQFF. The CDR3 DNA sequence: TGTGCCAGCAGTTACTCGCGGGGTCTAAGGAATGAGCAGTTCTTC.

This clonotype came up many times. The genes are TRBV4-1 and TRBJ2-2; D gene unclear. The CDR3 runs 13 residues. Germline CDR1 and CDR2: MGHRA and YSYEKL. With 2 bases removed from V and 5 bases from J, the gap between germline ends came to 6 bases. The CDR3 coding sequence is TGCGCCAGCAGCCAAACCGATACCGGGGAGCTGTTTTTT. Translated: CASSQTDTGELFF.

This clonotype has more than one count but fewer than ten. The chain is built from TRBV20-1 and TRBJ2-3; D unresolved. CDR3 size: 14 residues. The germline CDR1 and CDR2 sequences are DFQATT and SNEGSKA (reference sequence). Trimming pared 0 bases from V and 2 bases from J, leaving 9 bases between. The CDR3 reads CSAREPPLTDTQYF. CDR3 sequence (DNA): TGCAGTGCTAGAGAACCCCCCCTCACAGATACGCAGTATTTT.

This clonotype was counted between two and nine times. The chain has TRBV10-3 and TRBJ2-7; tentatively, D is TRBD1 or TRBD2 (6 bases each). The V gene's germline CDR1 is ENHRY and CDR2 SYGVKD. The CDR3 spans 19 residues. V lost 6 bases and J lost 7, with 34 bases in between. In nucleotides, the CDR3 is TGTGCCATCAGGGCCGAATCGAGGGGGTCAACGACGGGGGTGCGTGAGCAGTACTTC. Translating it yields CAIRAESRGSTTGVREQYF.

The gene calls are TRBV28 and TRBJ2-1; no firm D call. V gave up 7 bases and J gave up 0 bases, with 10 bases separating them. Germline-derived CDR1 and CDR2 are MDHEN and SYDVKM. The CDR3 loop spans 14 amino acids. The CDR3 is CASTPQSSYNEQFF. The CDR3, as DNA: TGTGCCAGCACACCGCAGAGCTCCTACAATGAGCAGTTCTTC.

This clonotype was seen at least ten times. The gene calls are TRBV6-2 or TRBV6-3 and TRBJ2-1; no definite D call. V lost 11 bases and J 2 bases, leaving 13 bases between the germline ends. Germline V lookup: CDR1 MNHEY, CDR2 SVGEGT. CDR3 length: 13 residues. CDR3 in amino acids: CAASFGAYNEQFF. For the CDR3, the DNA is TGTGCCGCCTCTTTTGGGGCCTACAATGAGCAGTTCTTC.

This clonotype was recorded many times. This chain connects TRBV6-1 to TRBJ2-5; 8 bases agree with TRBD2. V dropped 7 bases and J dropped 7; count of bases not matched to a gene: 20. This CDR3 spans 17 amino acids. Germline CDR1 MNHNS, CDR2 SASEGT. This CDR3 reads CASTGMGSAGGFGTQYF. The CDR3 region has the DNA TGTGCCAGCACGGGGATGGGGTCTGCGGGGGGCTTCGGGACCCAGTACTTC.

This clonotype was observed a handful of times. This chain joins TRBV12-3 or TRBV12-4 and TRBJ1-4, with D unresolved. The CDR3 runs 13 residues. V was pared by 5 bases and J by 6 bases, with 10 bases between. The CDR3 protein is CASSPGRDEKLFF. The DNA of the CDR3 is TGTGCCAGCAGTCCGGGAAGGGATGAAAAACTGTTTTTT.

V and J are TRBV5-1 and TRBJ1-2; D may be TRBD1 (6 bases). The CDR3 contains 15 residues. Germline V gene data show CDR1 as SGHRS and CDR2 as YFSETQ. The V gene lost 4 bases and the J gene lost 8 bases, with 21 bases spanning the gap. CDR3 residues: CASSPGSVQGHGYTF. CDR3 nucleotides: TGCGCCAGCAGCCCCGGGTCAGTACAGGGCCACGGCTACACCTTC.

CDR3 bases: TGTGCCAGCAGCTTAGTCACGGGACAGCCCCAGCATTTT. As protein: CASSLVTGQPQHF. The chain combines TRBV7-2 with TRBJ1-5; no firm D call. Germline V gene lookup returns CDR1 SGHTA and CDR2 FQGNSA. This CDR3 is 13 amino acids long. Trimming took off 1 base at V and 7 bases at J, with 8 bases between the two ends.

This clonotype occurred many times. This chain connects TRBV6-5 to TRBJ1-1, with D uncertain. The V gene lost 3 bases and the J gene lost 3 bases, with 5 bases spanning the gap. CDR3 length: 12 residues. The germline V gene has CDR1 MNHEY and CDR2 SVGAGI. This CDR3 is CASSYGDTEAFF. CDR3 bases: TGTGCCAGCAGTTATGGGGACACTGAAGCTTTCTTT.

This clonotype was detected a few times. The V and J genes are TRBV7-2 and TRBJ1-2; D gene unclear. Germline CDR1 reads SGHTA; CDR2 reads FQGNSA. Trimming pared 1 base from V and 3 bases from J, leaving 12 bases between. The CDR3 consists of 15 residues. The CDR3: CASSLDSANYYGYTF. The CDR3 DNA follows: TGTGCCAGCAGCTTAGATTCGGCGAACTACTATGGCTACACCTTC.

In DNA form, the CDR3 reads TGTGCCAGTAGACGTCCGTCGGGACATCTGAACACTGAAGCTTTCTTT. It translates to CASRRPSGHLNTEAFF. This chain links TRBV19 with TRBJ1-1; D may be TRBD1 (6 bases). The V end was cut by 6 bases, the J end by 0 bases, with 17 bases between. From germline, CDR1 is LNHDA and CDR2 SQIVND (reference sequence). The CDR3 is 16 amino acids.

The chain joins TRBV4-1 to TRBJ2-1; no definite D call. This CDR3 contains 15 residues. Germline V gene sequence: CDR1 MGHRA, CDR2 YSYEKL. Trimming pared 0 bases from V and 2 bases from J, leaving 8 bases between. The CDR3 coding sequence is TGCGCCAGCAGCCAAGAGCGGTCTACCTACAATGAGCAGTTCTTC. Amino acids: CASSQERSTYNEQFF.

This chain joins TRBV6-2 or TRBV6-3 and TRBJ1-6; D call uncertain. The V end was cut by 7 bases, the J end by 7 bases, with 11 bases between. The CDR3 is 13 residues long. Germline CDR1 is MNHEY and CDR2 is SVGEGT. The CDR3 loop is CASTAGANSPLHF. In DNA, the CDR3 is TGTGCCAGCACCGCGGGAGCCAATTCACCCCTCCACTTT.

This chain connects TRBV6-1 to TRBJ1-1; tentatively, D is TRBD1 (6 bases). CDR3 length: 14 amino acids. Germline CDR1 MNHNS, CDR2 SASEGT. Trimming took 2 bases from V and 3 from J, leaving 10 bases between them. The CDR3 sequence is CASSEQQGYTEAFF. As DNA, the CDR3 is TGTGCCAGCAGTGAACAGCAGGGGTACACTGAAGCTTTCTTT.